This T cell receptor beta chain was sequenced in a study of blood T cells in healthy people across ages. Overall study results and limits: As age increased, TCR beta diversity per million T cells fell in a roughly linear fashion. Estimates of diversity drawn from one million T cells were considered underestimates. Strong correlation existed between TCR beta diversity and naive T cell percentage.

This CDR3 is built from 14 residues. Per the germline V gene, CDR1 is SQVTM and CDR2 is ANQGSEA. With V trimmed by 3 bases and J by 2 bases, 4 bases remained unmatched. Using a J-beta primer mix together with a sample-barcoded 5' primer, a second PCR was run for about 6 to 12 cycles. Each cDNA molecule was tagged by a template-switch adaptor that had 12 random nucleotides. TCRdb re-analysed the 5' RACE reads in MiXCR, keeping a single row per CDR3 protein. The sample carries about 1,400,000 distinct CDR3 sequences, approximately 63% recorded once. This clonotype was observed a few times. The target antigen is unknown.

Sequenced input: blood. The V gene is TRBV29-1, the J gene TRBJ1-1; 9 bases fit TRBD1. This sequence was found in a man between 18 and 35 years old in good health. The CDR3, as DNA: TGCAGCGTTGAGAGGACAGGGGATAACACTGAAGCTTTCTTT. Protein sequence: CSVERTGDNTEAFF.